Given below is one TCR beta chain in context. What it binds is not known. One junction end disagrees with the germline gene, perhaps due to a read error. Germline CDR1 SEHNR, CDR2 FQNEAQ (reference sequence). This CDR3 comprises 18 residues. The sample comes from a study of cytomegalovirus exposure and HLA in healthy donors. Study-wide findings and caveats: Relative to the approximately 660-donor mean, N-insertions were reportedly fewer in an Asian-associated ancestry cluster in a later analysis. Under in vitro conditions, a few CMV-associated chains were confirmed as specific for CMV antigens. It was 150 or so TCR beta chains that were listed as cytomegalovirus-associated.

The PCR had 60 Vbeta and 13 Jbeta primers. The protocol was immunoSEQ multiplex PCR, while the TCRdb copy is restricted to in-frame clones and leaves out a portion. The sample lists 130,000 to 150,000 clones, around 80% occurring once. This rearrangement joins TRBV7-9 to TRBJ2-2; TRBD2 aligns across 7 bases. The material sequenced was PBMCs. The source is a woman aged 30 to 39 in good health and CMV-seronegative. The CDR3 sequence: CSSSLPVSGRGATGELFF. CDR3 nucleotide sequence: TGTTCCAGCAGCTTACCCGTCTCTGGGAGGGGAGCCACCGGGGAGCTGTTTTTT.